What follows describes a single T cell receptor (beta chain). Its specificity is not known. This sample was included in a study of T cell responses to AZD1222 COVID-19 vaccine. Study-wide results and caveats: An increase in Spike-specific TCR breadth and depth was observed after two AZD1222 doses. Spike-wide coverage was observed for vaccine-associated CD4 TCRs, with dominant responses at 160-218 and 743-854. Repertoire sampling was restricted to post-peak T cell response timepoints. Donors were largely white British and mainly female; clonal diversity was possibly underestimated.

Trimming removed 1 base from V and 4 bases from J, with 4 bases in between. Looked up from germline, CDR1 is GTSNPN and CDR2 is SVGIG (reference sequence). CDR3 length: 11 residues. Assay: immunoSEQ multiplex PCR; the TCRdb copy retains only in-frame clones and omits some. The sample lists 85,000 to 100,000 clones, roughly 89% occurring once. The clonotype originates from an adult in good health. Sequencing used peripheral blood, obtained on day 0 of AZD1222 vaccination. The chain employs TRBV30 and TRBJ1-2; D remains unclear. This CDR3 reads CAWSGLYGYTF. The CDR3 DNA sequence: TGTGCCTGGAGTGGGCTCTATGGCTACACCTTC.